By share of the sample, the clone carrying this T cell receptor beta chain is medium-sized. Generated by immunoSEQ multiplex PCR, the TCRdb table keeps only in-frame clones and is missing some. Here the sample spans about 5,400 clones, about 40% being singletons. This sample is part of a study of T cells in localized non-small cell lung cancer. CDR1 is MNHGY and CDR2 is SAAAGT in the germline V gene. The CDR3 consists of 14 residues. V was clipped by 7 bases and J by 5 bases, with 14 bases between them. The TCR originated in a male donor aged 60 or older with stage I squamous cell lung carcinoma. The chain couples TRBV6-8 to TRBJ1-4; D unresolved. This specimen consisted of lung tumor tissue, obtained before any cancer treatment. The CDR3, as DNA: TGTGCCAGCACCGCCGGCAGCGAAAATGAAAAACTGTTTTTT. Its protein product is CASTAGSENEKLFF.